The next 5 T cell receptor beta chains were all read from a single sample in a study of Ad26.COV2.S vaccination and SARS-CoV-2 variants. Treatment: some 19 received Ad26.COV2.S at low or high dose, single or two shots; about 5 received placebo; per-sample allocation not given. Specimen acquisition occurred on day 63 following the initial vaccine or placebo injection. Sequencing used immunoSEQ multiplex PCR; TCRdb keeps in-frame clones, though not all of them. The data contain a few hundred thousand clones, roughly 90% of them singletons. The sample was peripheral blood, taken in a trial of Ad26.COV2.S vaccine versus placebo. These receptors originate from a person aged 18-65 years who received the Ad26.COV2.S COVID-19 vaccine or a placebo.

Ten or more counts support this clone. This chain uses TRBV28 with TRBJ1-6; D call uncertain. Trimming shortened V by 6 bases and J by 2 bases, and 11 bases separated the two germline ends. Germline values: CDR1 MDHEN, CDR2 SYDVKM. The CDR3 extends over 15 amino acids. DNA of the CDR3: TGTGCCAGCAGCCCCATTCTGACCTATAATTCACCCCTCCACTTT. Its translation: CASSPILTYNSPLHF.

This clone has a single count. The J gene is TRBJ2-2, the V gene TRBV5-4; 9 bases fit TRBD2. CDR1 is SGHNT and CDR2 is YYREEE in the germline V gene (reference sequence). The CDR3 sequence is 16 residues long. Trimming took 4 bases from V and 5 from J; bases not matched to a gene: 9. The CDR3 here is CASSPVGGGATGELFF. The CDR3 nucleotides read TGTGCCAGCAGCCCCGTCGGCGGGGGGGCTACCGGGGAGCTGTTTTTT.

Here the CDR3 reads CASSPGSRTYEQYF. CDR3 bases: TGCGCCAGCAGCCCCGGGAGCAGAACGTACGAGCAGTACTTC. This chain connects TRBV5-1 to TRBJ2-7; tentatively, D is TRBD2 (6 bases). Per the germline V gene, CDR1 is SGHRS and CDR2 is YFSETQ. The CDR3 spans 14 residues. Between the trimmed V and J ends, which lost 4 bases and 4 bases, there was a span of 15 bases.

The chain joins TRBV4-1 to TRBJ1-1, with TRBD1 matching over 8 bases. The CDR3 loop spans 18 amino acids. The germline CDR1 and CDR2 sequences are MGHRA and YSYEKL. Trimming at V came to 7 bases and at J to 3 bases, leaving 19 bases not matched to a gene. In DNA, the CDR3 is TGCGCCAGCACCGGTACGGCGCTTGGACAGGGTGGGGACACTGAAGCTTTCTTT. It specifies CASTGTALGQGGDTEAFF.

As for this clone: This may be a read error: a much more frequent sequence differs by one nucleotide. The rearrangement joins TRBV27 to TRBJ2-7, with 8 nucleotides matching TRBD1. The CDR3 has 13 residues. CDR1 is MNHEY and CDR2 is SMNVEV in the germline V gene (reference sequence). J lost 2 bases, V lost 7 bases, and 4 bases had no gene match. The CDR3 is CASIGQGAYEQYF. For the CDR3, the DNA is TGTGCCAGCATTGGACAGGGAGCCTACGAGCAGTACTTC.